The sequence of this T cell receptor beta chain was determined in a study of type 1 regulatory T cells. TCRdb ran MiXCR on the reads and lists one entry per CDR3 protein. The sample lists 60,000 to 70,000 distinct CDR3 sequences, roughly 49% occurring once. Remarks on this clonotype: Its antigen is not identified.

Germline V gene lookup returns CDR1 SNHLY and CDR2 FYNNEI. With 6 bases removed from V and 1 base from J, the gap between germline ends came to 12 bases. The CDR3 length is 14 residues. What was sequenced was cultured non-Tr1 T cells, either the whole culture or a sorted T cell fraction (not recorded which). This clonotype originated in a human donor in good health. The V and J genes are TRBV2 and TRBJ1-1, with D maybe TRBD1 (5 bases). CDR3 sequence (DNA): TGTGCCAGCAGCGCGACAGCTCAGAACACTGAAGCTTTCTTT. It specifies CASSATAQNTEAFF.